The 18 T cell receptor beta chains reported below all come from one sample, sequenced in a study. Using its own MiXCR run on the RT-PCR reads, TCRdb lists one record per CDR3 protein. The repertoire includes hundreds of thousands of distinct CDR3 sequences, around 14% of them detected once, and roughly 4% sits in the top ten. The sample consisted of memory CD4+ T cells from blood. Source of these receptors: a female donor in good health, serving as a healthy control.

This clonotype was counted only a few times. The CDR3 nucleotides read TGTGCCAGCAGCTTAAGGCCAGGGGGCGCAGGGAACTATGGCTACACCTTC. Encoded protein: CASSLRPGGAGNYGYTF. The chain is built from TRBV7-8 and TRBJ1-2; 8 bases map to TRBD1. J lost 2 bases, V lost 2 bases, and 10 bases had no gene match. The CDR3 sequence is 17 residues long. Germline V gene sequence: CDR1 SGHVS, CDR2 FQNEAQ. The variable domain in full, with the rest retrieved from reference TRBV7-8 and TRBJ1-2, is GAGVSQSPRYKVAKRGQDVALRCDPISGHVSLFWYQQALGQGPEFLTYFQNEAQLDKSGLPSDRFFAERPEGSVSTLKIQRTQQEDSAVYLCASSLRPGGAGNYGYTFGSGTRLTVV.

V is TRBV29-1 and J is TRBJ2-7; 8 bases are shared with TRBD2. CDR1 and CDR2 (germline): SQVTM, ANQGSEA. The junction had 13 bases not matched to a gene; V was cut back by 7 bases and J by 5 bases. The CDR3 sequence is 14 residues long. DNA of the CDR3: TGCAGCGCCGGGGGGGTACAGGCTTCTCACGAGCAGTACTTC. It codes for CSAGGVQASHEQYF.

Ten or more counts support this clonotype. The chain uses TRBV7-8 and TRBJ2-3; D tentatively reads TRBD1 or TRBD2 (6 bases each). This CDR3 region has 13 residues. Trimming cost V 7 bases and J 2 bases, with 10 bases left between them. Per the germline V gene, CDR1 is SGHVS and CDR2 is FQNEAQ. CDR3 amino acids: CASTRGHTDTQYF. The DNA of the CDR3 is TGTGCCAGCACACGGGGGCACACAGATACGCAGTATTTT.

There are a few counts of this clonotype. The chain uses TRBV2 and TRBJ2-7; perhaps TRBD1 as D (5 bases). The length of the CDR3 is 12 residues. The V gene lost 7 bases and the J gene lost 2 bases, with 9 bases spanning the gap. From germline, CDR1 is SNHLY and CDR2 FYNNEI. The CDR3 bases are TGTGCCAGCAACCAACAGGCCTACGAGCAGTACTTC. It codes for CASNQQAYEQYF.

This chain joins TRBV6-1 and TRBJ1-5; 7 bases map to TRBD1. V gave up 7 bases and J gave up 5 bases; unmatched junction bases: 11. Germline V gene data show CDR1 as MNHNS and CDR2 as SASEGT. The CDR3 extends over 15 amino acids. The CDR3 coding sequence is TGTGCCAGCAACCCCCCTATCCAGGGGGATCAGCCCCAGCATTTT. It is translated as CASNPPIQGDQPQHF.

This clonotype has at least ten counts. The rearrangement uses TRBV3-1 and TRBJ2-5; D remains ambiguous. The CDR3 loop spans 15 amino acids. Germline V gives CDR1 LGHDT, CDR2 YNNKEL (reference sequence). The germline V and J ends were trimmed by 1 base and 4 bases, with 13 bases remaining between them. CDR3 nucleotides: TGTGCCAGCAGCCAAGCCGGTAGGGAAAGAGAGACCCAGTACTTC. It codes for CASSQAGRERETQYF.

This clonotype was recorded many times. V is TRBV29-1 and J is TRBJ2-3; 10 bases are shared with TRBD1. The trim removed 4 bases at V and 0 bases at J, leaving 1 base unmatched. Germline V gene lookup returns CDR1 SQVTM and CDR2 ANQGSEA. The CDR3 consists of 14 residues. The CDR3 sequence: CSVGQGASTDTQYF. Written as DNA, the CDR3 is TGCAGCGTTGGACAGGGGGCCAGCACAGATACGCAGTATTTT.

This clonotype was found many times. V is TRBV9 and J is TRBJ2-3; D is undetermined. V was shortened by 0 bases and J by 5 bases, with 10 bases between the two germline ends. The CDR3 is 14 residues long. The germline CDR1 and CDR2 sequences are SGDLS and YYNGEE. The CDR3 region is CASSVGLPKDTQYF. Written as DNA, the CDR3 is TGTGCCAGCAGCGTAGGGCTCCCGAAAGATACGCAGTATTTT.

This clonotype was observed a few times. V gene TRBV20-1 combines with J gene TRBJ1-1, with a tentative D call TRBD1 (6 bases). CDR3 size: 14 residues. The ends were cut back, 3 bases at V and 4 bases at J, with 15 bases in the middle. CDR1 and CDR2 (germline): DFQATT, SNEGSKA (reference sequence). In nucleotides, the CDR3 is TGCAGTGCTAGGGAGCCCAGGGGTAGCACTGAAGCTTTCTTT. Translation gives CSAREPRGSTEAFF.

This clonotype was recorded a few times. The V gene is TRBV11-2, the J gene TRBJ2-7, with a tentative D call TRBD2 (5 bases). Germline lookup yields CDR1 SGHAT and CDR2 FQNNGV. The V gene lost 0 bases and the J gene lost 3 bases, with 6 bases spanning the gap. This CDR3 spans 13 amino acids. Written as DNA, the CDR3 is TGTGCCAGCAGCTTAGAAGCGGACTACGAGCAGTACTTC. It is translated as CASSLEADYEQYF.

This clonotype was seen at least ten times. The chain recombines TRBV12-3 or TRBV12-4 with TRBJ1-5, with D maybe TRBD1 (6 bases). Deletions cut 5 bases from V and 6 bases from J, with 11 bases between. The CDR3 has 13 amino acids. The CDR3 reads CASSLGGTQPQHF. Here the CDR3 DNA reads TGTGCCAGCAGTCTAGGGGGAACTCAGCCCCAGCATTTT.

This clonotype was seen a few times. The chain recombines TRBV5-1 with TRBJ2-7; 8 nucleotides line up with TRBD1. The CDR3 has 16 residues. CDR1 and CDR2 (germline): SGHRS, YFSETQ. V lost 4 bases to trimming and J lost 6 bases; unmatched junction nucleotides: 15. Here the CDR3 reads CASSMDRESHQGEQYF. The CDR3 DNA sequence: TGCGCCAGCAGCATGGACAGGGAATCCCACCAGGGCGAGCAGTACTTC. The full variable domain, in which reference TRBV5-1 and TRBJ2-7 provide the parts outside the CDR3, is KAGVTQTPRYLIKTRGQQVTLSCSPISGHRSVSWYQQTPGQGLQFLFEYFSETQRNKGNFPGRFSGRQFSNSRSEMNVSTLELGDSALYLCASSMDRESHQGEQYFGPGTRLTVT.

This sequence joins TRBV20-1 and TRBJ2-7; D is unresolved. The CDR3 is 13 amino acids. From germline, CDR1 is DFQATT and CDR2 SNEGSKA (reference sequence). The V and J ends lost 3 bases and 2 bases respectively, with 11 bases between them. CDR3 protein: CSASRGIPYEQYF. Here the CDR3 DNA reads TGCAGTGCTAGTCGTGGTATACCCTACGAGCAGTACTTC.

V is TRBV29-1 and J is TRBJ1-4; 8 bases match TRBD1. The V segment lost 6 bases and the J segment 4 bases; nucleotides outside the gene matches: 7. The CDR3 runs 14 residues. Germline V gene data show CDR1 as SQVTM and CDR2 as ANQGSEA. CDR3 DNA: TGCAGCGTCTGGACAGGGTCCCATAATGAAAAACTGTTTTTT. Its protein product is CSVWTGSHNEKLFF.

The chain links TRBV5-6 to TRBJ2-1; TRBD2 matches at 13 bases. V was pared by 0 bases and J by 0 bases, with 3 bases of the junction left unmatched. From germline, CDR1 is SGHDT and CDR2 YYEEEE. The CDR3 runs to 18 residues. The CDR3 DNA sequence: TGTGCCAGCAGCTTGGAACTAGCGGGGGGGAGCTCCTACAATGAGCAGTTCTTC. This codes for CASSLELAGGSSYNEQFF.

The chain carries TRBV9 and TRBJ1-2; 7 bases agree with TRBD1. The CDR3 runs to 14 residues. V shed 0 bases and J 7 bases; nucleotides not matched to a gene: 6. Germline V CDR1 and CDR2: SGDLS, YYNGEE. The CDR3 here is CASSVATQGLGYTF. CDR3 bases: TGTGCCAGCAGCGTAGCTACACAGGGGCTTGGCTACACCTTC.

This clonotype turned up a few times. The J gene is TRBJ1-1, the V gene TRBV5-1, with TRBD1 matching 8 bases. After removal of 2 bases from V and 4 bases from J, the junction contained 10 bases not matched to a gene. The CDR3 is 16 amino acids. CDR1 and CDR2 from the germline V gene are SGHRS and YFSETQ. As DNA, the CDR3 is TGCGCCAGCAGCTTTTACTCAGGGGGCACTGGCACTGAAGCTTTCTTT. Translation: CASSFYSGGTGTEAFF.

The chain combines TRBV27 with TRBJ2-7, with D perhaps matching TRBD2 (5 bases). The germline gives CDR1 MNHEY, CDR2 SMNVEV (reference sequence). The CDR3 has 14 residues. Trimming stripped 8 bases from V and 2 bases from J, with 16 bases between. This CDR3 is CASPQVWETYEQYF. As DNA, the CDR3 is TGTGCCAGCCCACAAGTATGGGAGACCTACGAGCAGTACTTC.